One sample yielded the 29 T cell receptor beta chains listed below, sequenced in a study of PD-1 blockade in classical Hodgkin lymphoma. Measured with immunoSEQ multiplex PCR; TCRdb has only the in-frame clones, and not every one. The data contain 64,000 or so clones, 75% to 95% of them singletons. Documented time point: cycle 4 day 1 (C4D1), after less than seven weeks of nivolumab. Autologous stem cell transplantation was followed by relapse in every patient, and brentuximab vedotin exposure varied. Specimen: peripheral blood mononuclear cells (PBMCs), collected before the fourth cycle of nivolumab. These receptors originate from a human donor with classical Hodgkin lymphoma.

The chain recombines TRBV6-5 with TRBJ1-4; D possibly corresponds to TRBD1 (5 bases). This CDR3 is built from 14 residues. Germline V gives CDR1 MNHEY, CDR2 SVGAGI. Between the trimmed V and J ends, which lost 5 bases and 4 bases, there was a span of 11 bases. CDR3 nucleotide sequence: TGTGCCAGCAGTGCTGCAGGGCGTAATGAAAAACTGTTTTTT. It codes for CASSAAGRNEKLFF.

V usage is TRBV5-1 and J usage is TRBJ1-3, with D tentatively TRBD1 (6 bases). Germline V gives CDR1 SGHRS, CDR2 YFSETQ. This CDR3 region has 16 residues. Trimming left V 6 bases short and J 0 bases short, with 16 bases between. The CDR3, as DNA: TGCGCCAGCACCACTCAACCAGGGGCCTCTGGAAACACCATATATTTT. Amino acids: CASTTQPGASGNTIYF.

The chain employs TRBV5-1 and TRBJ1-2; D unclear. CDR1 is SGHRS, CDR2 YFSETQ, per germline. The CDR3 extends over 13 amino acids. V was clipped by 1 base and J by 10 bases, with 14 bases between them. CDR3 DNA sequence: TGCGCCAGCAGCTTGTTAGGACTCTCCCACTACACCTTC. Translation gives CASSLLGLSHYTF.

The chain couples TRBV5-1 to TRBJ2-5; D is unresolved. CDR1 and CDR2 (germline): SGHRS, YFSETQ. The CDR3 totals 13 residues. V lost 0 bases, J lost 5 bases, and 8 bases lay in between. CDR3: CASSLARLETQYF. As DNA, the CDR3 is TGCGCCAGCAGCTTGGCCAGGCTGGAGACCCAGTACTTC. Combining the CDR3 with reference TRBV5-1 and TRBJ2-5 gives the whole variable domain KAGVTQTPRYLIKTRGQQVTLSCSPISGHRSVSWYQQTPGQGLQFLFEYFSETQRNKGNFPGRFSGRQFSNSRSEMNVSTLELGDSALYLCASSLARLETQYFGPGTRLLVL.

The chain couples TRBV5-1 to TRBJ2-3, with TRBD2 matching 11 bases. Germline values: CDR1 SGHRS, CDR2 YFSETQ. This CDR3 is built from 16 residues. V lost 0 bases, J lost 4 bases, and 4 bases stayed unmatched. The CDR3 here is CASSLDSGGAADTQYF. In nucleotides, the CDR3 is TGCGCCAGCAGCTTGGATAGCGGGGGGGCCGCAGATACGCAGTATTTT. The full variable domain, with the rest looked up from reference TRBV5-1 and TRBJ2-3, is KAGVTQTPRYLIKTRGQQVTLSCSPISGHRSVSWYQQTPGQGLQFLFEYFSETQRNKGNFPGRFSGRQFSNSRSEMNVSTLELGDSALYLCASSLDSGGAADTQYFGPGTRLTVL.

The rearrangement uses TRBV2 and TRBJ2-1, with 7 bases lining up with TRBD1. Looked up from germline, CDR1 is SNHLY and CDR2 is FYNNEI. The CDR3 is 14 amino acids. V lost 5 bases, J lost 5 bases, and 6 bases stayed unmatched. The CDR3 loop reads CASSTRTGNNEQFF. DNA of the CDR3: TGTGCCAGCAGTACACGGACAGGTAACAATGAGCAGTTCTTC. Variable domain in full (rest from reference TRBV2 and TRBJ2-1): EPEVTQTPSHQVTQMGQEVILRCVPISNHLYFYWYRQILGQKVEFLVSFYNNEISEKSEIFDDQFSVERPDGSNFTLKIRSTKLEDSAMYFCASSTRTGNNEQFFGPGTRLTVL.

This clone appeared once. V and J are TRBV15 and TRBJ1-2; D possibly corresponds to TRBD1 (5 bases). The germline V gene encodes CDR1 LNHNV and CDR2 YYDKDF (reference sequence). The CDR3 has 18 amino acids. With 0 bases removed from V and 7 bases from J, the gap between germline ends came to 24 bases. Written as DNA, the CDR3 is TGTGCCACCAGCAGAGATCATGTCGTCGCAGGGCCAACACGTGGCTACACCTTC. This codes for CATSRDHVVAGPTRGYTF.

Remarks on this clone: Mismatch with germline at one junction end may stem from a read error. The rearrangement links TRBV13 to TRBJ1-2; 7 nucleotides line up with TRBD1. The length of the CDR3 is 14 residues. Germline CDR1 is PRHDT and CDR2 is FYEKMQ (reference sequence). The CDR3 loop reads CASRETGTAYGTFF. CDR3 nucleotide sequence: TGTGCCAGCAGAGAAACCGGGACAGCCTATGGCACCTTCTTC. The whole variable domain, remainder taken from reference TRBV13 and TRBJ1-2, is AAGVIQSPRHLIKEKRETATLKCYPIPRHDTVYWYQQGPGQDPQFLISFYEKMQSDKGSIPDRFSAQQFSDYHSELNMSSLELGDSALYFCASRETGTAYGTFFGSGTRLTVV.

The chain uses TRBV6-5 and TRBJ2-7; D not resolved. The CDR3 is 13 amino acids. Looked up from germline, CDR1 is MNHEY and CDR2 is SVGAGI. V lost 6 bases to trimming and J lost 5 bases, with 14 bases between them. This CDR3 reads CASSPQLFNEQYF. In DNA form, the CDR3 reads TGTGCCAGCAGCCCGCAGTTGTTTAACGAGCAGTACTTC.

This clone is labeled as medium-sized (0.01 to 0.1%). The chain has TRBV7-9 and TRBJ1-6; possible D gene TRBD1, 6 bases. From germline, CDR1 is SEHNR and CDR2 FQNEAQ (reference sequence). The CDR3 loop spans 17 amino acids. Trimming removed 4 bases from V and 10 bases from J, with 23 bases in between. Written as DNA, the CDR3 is TGTGCCAGCAGCTACCACGATCTAGGGGGGGCGCGATCACCCCTCCACTTT. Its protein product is CASSYHDLGGARSPLHF.

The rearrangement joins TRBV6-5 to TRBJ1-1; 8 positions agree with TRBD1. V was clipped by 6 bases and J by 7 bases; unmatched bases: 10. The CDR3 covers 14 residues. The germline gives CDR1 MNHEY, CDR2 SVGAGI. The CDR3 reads CASSSRPGTGEAFF. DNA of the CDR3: TGTGCCAGCAGCTCCAGGCCTGGGACAGGTGAAGCTTTCTTT.

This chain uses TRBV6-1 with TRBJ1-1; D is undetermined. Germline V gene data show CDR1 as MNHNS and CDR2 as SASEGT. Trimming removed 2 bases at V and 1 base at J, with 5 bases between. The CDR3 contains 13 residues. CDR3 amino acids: CASSELGNTEAFF. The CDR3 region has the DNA TGTGCCAGCAGTGAACTGGGGAACACTGAAGCTTTCTTT.

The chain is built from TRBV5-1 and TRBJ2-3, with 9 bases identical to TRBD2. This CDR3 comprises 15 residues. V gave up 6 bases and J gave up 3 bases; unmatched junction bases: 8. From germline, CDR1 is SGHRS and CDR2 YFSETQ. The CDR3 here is CASKQGTSSTDTQYF. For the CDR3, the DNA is TGCGCCAGCAAGCAAGGGACTAGCTCGACAGATACGCAGTATTTT.

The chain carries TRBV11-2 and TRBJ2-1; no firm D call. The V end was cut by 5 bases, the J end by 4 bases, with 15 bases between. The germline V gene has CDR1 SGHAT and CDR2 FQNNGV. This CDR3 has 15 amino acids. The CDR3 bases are TGTGCCAGCAGCCCCCGTTGGGAAAGATACAATGAGCAGTTCTTC. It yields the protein CASSPRWERYNEQFF.

This CDR3 reads CASRPIRLSYEQYF. CDR3 coding DNA: TGTGCCAGCAGACCGATTAGACTCAGCTACGAGCAGTACTTC. The V call is TRBV28, the J call TRBJ2-7; D is uncertain. With 6 bases removed from V and 3 bases from J, the gap between germline ends came to 15 bases. The CDR3 runs to 14 residues. Germline values: CDR1 MDHEN, CDR2 SYDVKM. Together with reference TRBV28 and TRBJ2-7, the CDR3 gives the full variable domain: DVKVTQSSRYLVKRTGEKVFLECVQDMDHENMFWYRQDPGLGLRLIYFSYDVKMKEKGDIPEGYSVSREKKERFSLILESASTNQTSMYLCASRPIRLSYEQYFGPGTRLTVT.

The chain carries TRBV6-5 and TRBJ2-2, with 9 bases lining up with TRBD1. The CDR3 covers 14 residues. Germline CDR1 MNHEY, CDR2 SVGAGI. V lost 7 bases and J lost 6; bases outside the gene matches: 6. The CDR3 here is CASIHTGGSGELFF. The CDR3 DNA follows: TGTGCCAGCATCCACACAGGGGGCTCCGGGGAGCTGTTTTTT.

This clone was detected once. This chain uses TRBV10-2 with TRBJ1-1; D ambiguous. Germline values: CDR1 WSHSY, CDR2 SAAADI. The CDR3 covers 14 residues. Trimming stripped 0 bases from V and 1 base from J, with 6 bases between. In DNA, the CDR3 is TGCGCCAGCAGTGAGTCGAGGAGGAACACTGAAGCTTTCTTT. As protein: CASSESRRNTEAFF.

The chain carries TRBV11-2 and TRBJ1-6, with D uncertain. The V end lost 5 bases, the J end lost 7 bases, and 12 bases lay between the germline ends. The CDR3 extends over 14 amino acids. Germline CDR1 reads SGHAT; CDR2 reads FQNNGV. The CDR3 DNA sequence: TGTGCCAGCAGCCAGGAGTGGCGGAATTCACCCCTCCACTTT. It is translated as CASSQEWRNSPLHF.

The CDR3 DNA is TGTGCCAGCAGCTCCGCGAGATACGAGCAGTACTTC. Translation: CASSSARYEQYF. This chain uses TRBV7-9 with TRBJ2-7; D is undetermined. The germline CDR1 and CDR2 sequences are SEHNR and FQNEAQ (reference sequence). The CDR3 totals 12 residues. V gave up 4 bases and J gave up 4 bases, with 8 bases separating them.

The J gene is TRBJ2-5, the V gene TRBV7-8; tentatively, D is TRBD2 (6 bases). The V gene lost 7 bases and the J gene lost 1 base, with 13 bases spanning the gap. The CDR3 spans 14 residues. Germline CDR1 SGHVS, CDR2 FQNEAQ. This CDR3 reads CASIPPGVQETQYF. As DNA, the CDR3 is TGTGCCAGCATCCCCCCGGGGGTCCAAGAGACCCAGTACTTC.

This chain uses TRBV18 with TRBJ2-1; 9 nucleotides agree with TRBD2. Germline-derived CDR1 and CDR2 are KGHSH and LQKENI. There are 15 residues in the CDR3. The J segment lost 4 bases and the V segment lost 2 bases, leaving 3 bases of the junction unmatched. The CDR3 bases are TGTGCCAGCTCACCAGGCGGGGGGGCTTACAATGAGCAGTTCTTC. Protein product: CASSPGGGAYNEQFF.

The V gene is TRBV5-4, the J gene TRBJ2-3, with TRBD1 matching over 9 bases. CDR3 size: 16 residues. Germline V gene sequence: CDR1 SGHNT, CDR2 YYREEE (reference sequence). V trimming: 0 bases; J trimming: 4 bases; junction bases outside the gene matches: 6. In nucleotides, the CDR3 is TGTGCCAGCAGCTTGGCCCAGGACAGGGGCGCAGATACGCAGTATTTT. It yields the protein CASSLAQDRGADTQYF. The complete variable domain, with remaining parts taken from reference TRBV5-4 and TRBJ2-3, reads ETGVTQSPTHLIKTRGQQVTLRCSSQSGHNTVSWYQQALGQGPQFIFQYYREEENGRGNFPPRFSGLQFPNYSSELNVNALELDDSALYLCASSLAQDRGADTQYFGPGTRLTVL.

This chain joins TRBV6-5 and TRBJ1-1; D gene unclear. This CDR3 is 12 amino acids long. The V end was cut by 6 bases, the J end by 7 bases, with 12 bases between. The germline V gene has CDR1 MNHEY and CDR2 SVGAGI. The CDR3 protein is CASRSGRLEAFF. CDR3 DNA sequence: TGTGCCAGCAGATCAGGACGACTTGAAGCTTTCTTT.

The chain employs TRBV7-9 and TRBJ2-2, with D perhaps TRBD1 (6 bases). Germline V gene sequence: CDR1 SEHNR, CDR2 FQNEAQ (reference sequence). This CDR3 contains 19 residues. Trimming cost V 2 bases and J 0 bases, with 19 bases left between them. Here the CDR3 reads CASSLIMYRTASNTGELFF. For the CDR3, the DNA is TGTGCCAGCAGCTTAATCATGTATCGGACAGCATCGAACACCGGGGAGCTGTTTTTT. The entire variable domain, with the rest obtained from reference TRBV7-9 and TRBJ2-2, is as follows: DTGVSQNPRHKITKRGQNVTFRCDPISEHNRLYWYRQTLGQGPEFLTYFQNEAQLEKSRLLSDRFSAERPKGSFSTLEIQRTEQGDSAMYLCASSLIMYRTASNTGELFFGEGSRLTVL.

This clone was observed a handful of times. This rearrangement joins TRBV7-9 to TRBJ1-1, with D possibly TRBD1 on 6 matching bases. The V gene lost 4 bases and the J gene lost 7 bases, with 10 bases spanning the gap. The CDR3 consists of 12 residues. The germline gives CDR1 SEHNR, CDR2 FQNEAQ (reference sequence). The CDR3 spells CASSSTGLEAFF. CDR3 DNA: TGTGCCAGCAGCTCGACAGGCCTTGAAGCTTTCTTT.

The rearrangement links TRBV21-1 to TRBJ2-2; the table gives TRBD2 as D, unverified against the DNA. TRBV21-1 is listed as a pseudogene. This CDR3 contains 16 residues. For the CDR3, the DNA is TGTGCCAGCAGCAAAGATGGGACTTTCACAACCGGGGAGCTGTTTTTT. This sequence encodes CASSKDGTFTTGELFF.

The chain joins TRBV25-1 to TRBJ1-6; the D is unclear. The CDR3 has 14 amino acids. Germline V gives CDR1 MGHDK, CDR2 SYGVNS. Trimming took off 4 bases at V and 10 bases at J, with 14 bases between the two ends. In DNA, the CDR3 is TGTGCCAGCAGTGCCGACCCCCTGGGGTCACCCCTCCACTTT. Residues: CASSADPLGSPLHF.

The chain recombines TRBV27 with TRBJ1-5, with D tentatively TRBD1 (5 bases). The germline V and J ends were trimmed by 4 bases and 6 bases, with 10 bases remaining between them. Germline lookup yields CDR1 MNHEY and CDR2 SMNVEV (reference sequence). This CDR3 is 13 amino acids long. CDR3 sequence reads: CASSSRETQPQHF. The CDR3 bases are TGTGCCAGCAGTTCCAGGGAGACTCAGCCCCAGCATTTT.

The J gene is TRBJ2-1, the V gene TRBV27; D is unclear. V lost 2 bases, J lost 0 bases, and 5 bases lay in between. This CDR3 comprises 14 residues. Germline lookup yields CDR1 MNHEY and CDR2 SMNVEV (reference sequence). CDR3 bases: TGTGCCAGCAGTTTACCTACCTCCTACAATGAGCAGTTCTTC. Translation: CASSLPTSYNEQFF.